This TCR beta chain is drawn from a study of neurological immune-mediated disorders. As for the cDNA, it was generated by 5'RACE with 10-nucleotide random UMIs. TCRdb re-derived calls from the 5' RACE reads in MiXCR, one entry per CDR3 protein. The data hold tens of thousands of distinct CDR3 sequences, with nearly 3.5% observed a single time. V lost 1 base to trimming and J lost 3 bases, with 6 bases between them. The CDR3 is 12 amino acids. Per the germline V gene, CDR1 is DFQATT and CDR2 is SNEGSKA (reference sequence). General study points: On phylogenetic grouping, the repertoires of 18 of 34 multiple sclerosis patients fell within one related-CDR3 cluster, constituting a possible signature. The multiple sclerosis repertoire cluster had no clinical or MRI feature associated with it. The absence of shared CDR3 amino acid sequences among expanded clones across subjects suggests private repertoires in all groups.

This clonotype was picked up many times. Its cognate antigen is unknown. This rearrangement joins TRBV20-1 to TRBJ2-5; D is tentatively TRBD1 or TRBD2 (5 bases each). The TCR comes from a man aged 40-49 years with multiple sclerosis. Source material: PBMCs. CDR3 DNA sequence: TGCAGTGCTAGAGGAGGGGAAGAGACCCAGTACTTC. This sequence encodes CSARGGEETQYF.